Detailed here is one T cell receptor beta chain. The antigen remains undetermined. Trimming removed 4 bases from V and 2 bases from J, with 12 bases in between. Per germline, CDR1 SNHLY and CDR2 FYNNEI. The CDR3 covers 14 residues. This entry comes from a study of cytomegalovirus exposure and HLA in healthy donors. At the level of the study: Genetic ancestry analysis placed approximately 78% of the roughly 400 donors that were genotyped in the Caucasian-associated cluster.

PCR employed 60 Vbeta and 13 Jbeta primers. TCRdb keeps only in-frame clones here, not all; method: immunoSEQ multiplex PCR. The data show about 170,000 clones, with approximately 81% seen just once and around 1.5% held by the top ten. The study, taken as a whole, reports: A later analysis appeared to link common viral pathogens to several of the most significant clusters. Diagnosis of cytomegalovirus status made by the classifier reportedly showed high specificity and sensitivity. Previous analysis showed most TCR beta V segments were productive about 90% or about 30% of the time.

The chain is built from TRBV2 and TRBJ2-7; perhaps TRBD1 as D (5 bases). The receptor was isolated from a male donor in good health and CMV-seronegative. Sequencing was performed on PBMCs. For the CDR3, the DNA is TGTGCCAGCAGTGTAACACAGGCTACCTACGAGCAGTACTTC. Amino acids: CASSVTQATYEQYF.